These 27 T cell receptor beta chains were sequenced from one sample in a study of blood T cell repertoires in COVID-19. Only in-frame clones appear in the TCRdb table, and some are missing; sequencing was by immunoSEQ multiplex PCR. There are around 100,000 clones in the sample; around 87% occur only once, and less than 40% lies in the top ten. The sample was peripheral blood. Every receptor here comes from a woman older than 75 with acute or convalescent COVID-19.

The chain carries TRBV7-2 and TRBJ2-7; D gene unclear. This CDR3 has 13 amino acids. V was shortened by 6 bases and J by 3 bases, with 12 bases between the two germline ends. Germline assignment: CDR1 SGHTA and CDR2 FQGNSA. The CDR3 DNA sequence: TGTGCCAGCAGTAGACAACAAAACTACGAGCAGTACTTC. Translating gives CASSRQQNYEQYF.

The chain links TRBV11-2 to TRBJ2-1; maybe TRBD2 (6 bases). V lost 0 bases and J lost 5, with 11 bases in between. Germline lookup yields CDR1 SGHAT and CDR2 FQNNGV. This CDR3 region has 15 residues. The CDR3 protein is CASSLDAGRNNEQFF. In nucleotides, the CDR3 is TGTGCCAGCAGCTTAGATGCGGGGCGTAACAATGAGCAGTTCTTC. The full variable domain, with the rest looked up from reference TRBV11-2 and TRBJ2-1, is EAGVAQSPRYKIIEKRQSVAFWCNPISGHATLYWYQQILGQGPKLLIQFQNNGVVDDSQLPKDRFSAERLKGVDSTLKIQPAKLEDSAVYLCASSLDAGRNNEQFFGPGTRLTVL.

Note on this clone: The same CDR3 arises from other DNA sequences in this sample as well. The rearrangement uses TRBV27 and TRBJ2-7; D not resolved. V was trimmed by 0 bases and J by 1 base, leaving 4 bases between them. The CDR3 covers 13 residues. Germline V gives CDR1 MNHEY, CDR2 SMNVEV (reference sequence). Here the CDR3 DNA reads TGTGCCAGCAGTTTATCGCGTTCCTACGAGCAGTACTTC. It encodes CASSLSRSYEQYF.

The chain has TRBV18 and TRBJ1-1; possibly TRBD1 for D (6 bases). The ends were cut back, 5 bases at V and 12 bases at J, with 16 bases in the middle. The germline gives CDR1 KGHSH, CDR2 LQKENI. The CDR3 runs to 12 residues. The CDR3 loop is CASSTDSPKTFF. The CDR3 coding sequence is TGTGCCAGCTCAACGGACAGCCCCAAGACTTTCTTT.

The CDR3 sequence is CASSIDGGRQGSRYTF. The CDR3, as DNA: TGTGCCAGTAGTATAGATGGAGGTCGACAGGGATCGCGCTACACCTTC. The rearrangement links TRBV19 to TRBJ1-2; 7 nucleotides line up with TRBD1. CDR1 LNHDA and CDR2 SQIVND come from the germline V gene (reference sequence). The J segment lost 9 bases and the V segment lost 0 bases, leaving 13 bases of the junction unmatched. This CDR3 is built from 16 residues.

The chain combines TRBV7-8 with TRBJ2-3, with D tentatively TRBD2 (5 bases). This CDR3 region has 14 residues. Germline assignment: CDR1 SGHVS and CDR2 FQNEAQ. The V end lost 1 base, the J end lost 6 bases, and 11 bases lay between the germline ends. The CDR3 DNA is TGTGCCAGCAGCTTAGTGTCGGACTTTGATACGCAGTATTTT. Protein product: CASSLVSDFDTQYF.

The V gene is TRBV5-1, the J gene TRBJ2-5; D is unresolved. The CDR3 consists of 11 residues. Trimming left V 4 bases short and J 5 bases short, with 6 bases between. Per germline, CDR1 SGHRS and CDR2 YFSETQ. The CDR3 DNA sequence: TGCGCCAGCAGCCGCCGGGAGACCCAGTACTTC. Protein sequence: CASSRRETQYF.

DNA of the CDR3: TGTGCCAGCAGTGAAATGATTTGGGCAGGGGTTAAGGAAAAACTGTTTTTT. Translating gives CASSEMIWAGVKEKLFF. The V gene is TRBV6-1, the J gene TRBJ1-4; weak D call: TRBD1 (6 bases). CDR3 length equals 17 residues. V lost 2 bases and J lost 8, with 21 bases in between. In germline, CDR1 is MNHNS, CDR2 SASEGT.

This sequence joins TRBV18 and TRBJ1-6, with a weak D call TRBD1 (5 bases). Germline values: CDR1 KGHSH, CDR2 LQKENI. Trimming took 8 bases from V and 5 from J, leaving 10 bases between them. This CDR3 comprises 13 residues. The CDR3 nucleotides are TGTGCCAGCGCAGGGCGAGATAATTCACCCCTCCACTTT. Residues: CASAGRDNSPLHF.

The chain carries TRBV29-1 and TRBJ2-5, with TRBD1 matching 8 bases. The CDR3 totals 12 residues. The junction had 1 base not matched to a gene; V was cut back by 5 bases and J by 2 bases. Germline CDR1 and CDR2: SQVTM and ANQGSEA. The CDR3 is CSVRQGQETQYF. The CDR3 bases are TGCAGCGTTAGACAGGGGCAAGAGACCCAGTACTTC.

V gene TRBV9 combines with J gene TRBJ1-2; tentatively, D is TRBD1 (6 bases). The CDR3 runs 15 residues. Germline assignment: CDR1 SGDLS and CDR2 YYNGEE. Trimming stripped 2 bases from V and 6 bases from J, with 17 bases between. CDR3 in amino acids: CASSVGTPPGDGYTF. DNA for the CDR3: TGTGCCAGCAGCGTCGGGACACCTCCCGGGGATGGCTACACCTTC.

V and J are TRBV4-3 and TRBJ1-2; D possibly corresponds to TRBD1 (5 bases). The germline V gene encodes CDR1 LGHNA and CDR2 YSLEER. This CDR3 region has 14 residues. V gave up 0 bases and J gave up 3 bases, with 8 bases separating them. The CDR3 DNA is TGCGCCAGCAGCCAAGATATAGGGGACTATGGCTACACCTTC. Protein: CASSQDIGDYGYTF.

The gene calls are TRBV11-3 and TRBJ2-5, with 7 bases that match TRBD1. V dropped 1 base and J dropped 2; count of bases not matched to a gene: 10. CDR3 size: 17 residues. Germline values: CDR1 SGHNT, CDR2 YENEEA. The CDR3 protein is CASSLGKTGLGQETQYF. Here the CDR3 DNA reads TGTGCCAGCAGCTTAGGGAAGACAGGGCTGGGGCAAGAGACCCAGTACTTC.

The rearrangement links TRBV28 to TRBJ2-7; TRBD2 agrees at 8 bases. Germline loops: CDR1 MDHEN, CDR2 SYDVKM. The CDR3 consists of 12 residues. Trimming took 6 bases from V and 5 from J; bases not matched to a gene: 3. Written as DNA, the CDR3 is TGTGCCAGCAGGCCGGGGGGGAACGAGCAGTACTTC. Translation gives CASRPGGNEQYF.

The chain joins TRBV30 to TRBJ1-1; maybe TRBD1 (6 bases). CDR1 GTSNPN and CDR2 SVGIG come from the germline V gene (reference sequence). This CDR3 spans 12 amino acids. Trimming pared 5 bases from V and 7 bases from J, leaving 14 bases between. CDR3 nucleotides: TGTGCCTGGGCACAGGGATTGGTTGAAGCTTTCTTT. Amino acid sequence: CAWAQGLVEAFF.

This clone appeared a few times. The chain recombines TRBV19 with TRBJ2-2; TRBD1 agrees at 8 bases. The CDR3 length is 18 residues. V trimming: 3 bases; J trimming: 2 bases; junction bases outside the gene matches: 11. Per germline, CDR1 LNHDA and CDR2 SQIVND (reference sequence). The CDR3 coding sequence is TGTGCCAGTAGTATTCCTTTCTTTGGGACAGGAAACACCGGGGAGCTGTTTTTT. Translating gives CASSIPFFGTGNTGELFF.

The rearrangement links TRBV25-1 to TRBJ2-3, with 8 positions matching TRBD2. V was clipped by 2 bases and J by 4 bases; unmatched bases: 2. CDR3 length: 14 amino acids. The germline gives CDR1 MGHDK, CDR2 SYGVNS. The chain's CDR3 is CASSEPGGPDTQYF. The CDR3 coding sequence is TGTGCCAGCAGTGAACCGGGAGGGCCAGATACGCAGTATTTT.

The chain is built from TRBV9 and TRBJ1-3; 8 positions agree with TRBD1. The V gene's germline CDR1 is SGDLS and CDR2 YYNGEE. CDR3 length equals 17 residues. Germline trimming cut 6 bases from V and 0 bases from J; bases unmatched to any gene: 11. The DNA of the CDR3 is TGTGCCAGCACCGCCTCCACAGGGGGGGGCTCTGGAAACACCATATATTTT. This translates into CASTASTGGGSGNTIYF.

The chain couples TRBV6-2 or TRBV6-3 to TRBJ2-1; D call uncertain. The V gene's germline CDR1 is MNHEY and CDR2 SVGEGT. CDR3 length equals 16 residues. The V gene lost 0 bases and the J gene lost 0 bases, with 9 bases spanning the gap. The CDR3 DNA sequence: TGTGCCAGCAGTTACTCGAGGCAGTACTCCTACAATGAGCAGTTCTTC. Encoded protein: CASSYSRQYSYNEQFF.

CDR3 in DNA: TGTGCCAGCTCTCCGGGACAGGGTACTGAAGCTTTCTTT. This codes for CASSPGQGTEAFF. This rearrangement joins TRBV7-7 to TRBJ1-1; 9 bases agree with TRBD1. CDR1 SSHAT and CDR2 FNYEAQ come from the germline V gene (reference sequence). The trim removed 8 bases at V and 5 bases at J, leaving 6 bases unmatched. This CDR3 has 13 amino acids.

The chain combines TRBV5-1 with TRBJ1-3, with no clear D. Germline V lookup: CDR1 SGHRS, CDR2 YFSETQ. V shed 4 bases and J shed 0 bases, with 11 bases lying between them. The CDR3 length is 15 residues. For the CDR3, the DNA is TGCGCCAGCAGCCCGGGTGGATTCTCTGGAAACACCATATATTTT. This gives the protein CASSPGGFSGNTIYF.

DNA of the CDR3: TGTGCCAGCTCAACTGGACAGGGGGCTAACTATGGCTACACCTTC. This sequence encodes CASSTGQGANYGYTF. J is TRBJ1-2 and V is TRBV18; 10 nucleotides agree with TRBD1. V dropped 5 bases and J dropped 0; count of bases not matched to a gene: 3. This CDR3 is built from 15 residues. Germline assignment: CDR1 KGHSH and CDR2 LQKENI. The variable domain in full, with the rest retrieved from reference TRBV18 and TRBJ1-2, is NAGVMQNPRHLVRRRGQEARLRCSPMKGHSHVYWYRQLPEEGLKFMVYLQKENIIDESGMPKERFSAEFPKEGPSILRIQQVVRGDSAAYFCASSTGQGANYGYTFGSGTRLTVV.

The chain has TRBV6-1 and TRBJ1-4; 7 nucleotides match TRBD1. CDR3 length: 16 residues. Trimming removed 2 bases from V and 4 bases from J; junction bases left unmatched: 7. Germline CDR1 is MNHNS and CDR2 is SASEGT. The CDR3 here is CASSEFRGGGNEKLFF. The CDR3 DNA follows: TGTGCCAGCAGTGAATTTCGAGGGGGCGGTAATGAAAAACTGTTTTTT.

V usage is TRBV18 and J usage is TRBJ1-1, with TRBD1 matching 8 bases. This CDR3 contains 16 residues. In germline, CDR1 is KGHSH, CDR2 LQKENI. Trimming took 6 bases from V and 2 from J; bases not matched to a gene: 11. The CDR3 reads CASSTGPGQGNTEAFF. The CDR3 DNA sequence: TGTGCCAGCTCTACAGGACCCGGACAGGGCAACACTGAAGCTTTCTTT.

The rearrangement joins TRBV6-1 to TRBJ2-7, with 7 bases aligning to TRBD1. The CDR3 is 15 amino acids. CDR1 MNHNS and CDR2 SASEGT come from the germline V gene. The ends lost 2 bases at V and 11 bases at J; junction bases unmatched: 15. CDR3 loop: CASSEKARGFTVEYF. CDR3 in DNA: TGTGCCAGCAGTGAAAAGGCCAGGGGGTTTACGGTAGAGTACTTC.

Only a few counts were recorded for this clone. This chain connects TRBV2 to TRBJ1-2; no definite D call. Germline CDR1 reads SNHLY; CDR2 reads FYNNEI. The CDR3 sequence is 13 residues long. The ends were cut back, 6 bases at V and 0 bases at J, with 8 bases in the middle. The CDR3: CASRGDANYGYTF. In nucleotides, the CDR3 is TGTGCCAGCAGGGGAGACGCTAACTATGGCTACACCTTC.

In DNA, the CDR3 is TGCGCCAGCAGCGGGACAGGGGACCTGAACACCGGGGAGCTGTTTTTT. Translation: CASSGTGDLNTGELFF. J is TRBJ2-2 and V is TRBV5-1, with TRBD1 matching over 10 bases. There are 16 residues in the CDR3. Germline V lookup: CDR1 SGHRS, CDR2 YFSETQ. J lost 1 base, V lost 4 bases, and 4 bases had no gene match.